Below, one T cell receptor beta chain is given with its context. Antigen specificity is unknown. The sample originates from a study of cytomegalovirus exposure and HLA in healthy donors. Study findings and constraints: The study dropped some indistinguishable V segments, TRBV6-2 and TRBV6-3 among them.

PCR employed 60 Vbeta and 13 Jbeta primers. The data were produced by immunoSEQ multiplex PCR, yet TCRdb's version contains in-frame clones alone and is incomplete. Here the sample spans under 200,000 clones, 75% to 85% being singletons. CDR1 and CDR2 (germline): SGHRS, YFSETQ. The CDR3 has 15 amino acids. Trimming cost V 4 bases and J 0 bases; bases outside gene matches: 7. The chain is built from TRBV5-1 and TRBJ2-7; 7 bases line up with TRBD1. The source material was PBMCs. This clonotype originated in a woman under 30 in good health and CMV-seropositive. In DNA, the CDR3 is TGCGCCAGCAGCATCGGACAGGACGGCTCCTACGAGCAGTACTTC. It is translated as CASSIGQDGSYEQYF.